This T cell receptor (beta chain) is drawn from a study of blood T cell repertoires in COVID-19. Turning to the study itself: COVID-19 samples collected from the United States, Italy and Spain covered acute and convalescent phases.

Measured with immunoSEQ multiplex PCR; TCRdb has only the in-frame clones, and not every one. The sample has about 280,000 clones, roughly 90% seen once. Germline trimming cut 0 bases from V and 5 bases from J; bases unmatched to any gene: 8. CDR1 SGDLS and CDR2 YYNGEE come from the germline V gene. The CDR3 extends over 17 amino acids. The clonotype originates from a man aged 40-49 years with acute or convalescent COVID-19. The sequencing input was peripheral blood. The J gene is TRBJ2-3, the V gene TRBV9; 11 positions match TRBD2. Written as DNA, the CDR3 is TGTGCCAGCAGCGTAGATCCGACTAGCGGGGCGAGAGATACGCAGTATTTT. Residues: CASSVDPTSGARDTQYF.